Listed here are 17 T cell receptor beta chains from one sample, sequenced in a study of regulatory T cells in long-lasting Graves disease. Time point denoted: newly diagnosed GD, antithyroid drugs for less than 3 months. From RNA extracted from PBMCs, the TCR library was made. With iRepertoire HTBI primers and Arm-PCR of CDR3 regions, TCR beta libraries were built. In TCRdb, the multiplex PCR reads were re-called with MiXCR into one record per CDR3 protein. The table lists around 460,000 distinct CDR3 sequences, around 15% of them singletons. These data also formed part of another study, on T cells in Graves' hyperthyroidism and ophthalmopathy.

Specimen: peripheral blood mononuclear cells (PBMCs), collected at new diagnosis, from a patient treated with antithyroid drugs. The receptors here all came from a woman aged 45-65 years with Graves disease.

This clonotype came up many times. V usage is TRBV18 and J usage is TRBJ2-5; a possible D gene is TRBD1 (5 bases). Germline CDR1 KGHSH, CDR2 LQKENI. V was clipped by 6 bases and J by 3 bases, with 11 bases between them. The CDR3 is 13 residues long. This chain's CDR3 is CASSPDREETQYF. In nucleotides, the CDR3 is TGTGCCAGCTCTCCCGACAGAGAAGAGACCCAGTACTTC.

This clonotype was observed at least ten times. The CDR3 spells CASSLVGQGVGYEQYF. CDR3 DNA: TGTGCCAGCAGCTTAGTGGGACAGGGAGTCGGGTACGAGCAGTACTTC. This chain connects TRBV7-9 to TRBJ2-7; 9 bases align to TRBD1. The CDR3 runs to 16 residues. Germline-derived CDR1 and CDR2 are SEHNR and FQNEAQ (reference sequence). The V segment lost 1 base and the J segment 4 bases; nucleotides outside the gene matches: 8.

This clonotype occurred many times. The V gene is TRBV13, the J gene TRBJ2-7; 12 nucleotides align to TRBD2. The CDR3 contains 16 residues. The ends lost 5 bases at V and 5 bases at J; junction bases unmatched: 10. In germline, CDR1 is PRHDT, CDR2 FYEKMQ (reference sequence). CDR3 sequence reads: CASSSSRLAGVHEQYF. CDR3 nucleotide sequence: TGTGCCAGCAGCAGCTCCCGACTAGCGGGAGTTCACGAGCAGTACTTC.

The rearrangement links TRBV5-1 to TRBJ2-3; 7 bases fit TRBD2. This CDR3 has 16 amino acids. Germline lookup yields CDR1 SGHRS and CDR2 YFSETQ. V dropped 0 bases and J dropped 5; count of bases not matched to a gene: 9. CDR3: CASSLVQAGNGDTQYF. CDR3 sequence (DNA): TGCGCCAGCAGCTTGGTACAAGCGGGAAATGGAGATACGCAGTATTTT.

The table lists this clonotype with many counts. The V and J genes are TRBV3-1 and TRBJ2-3, with D perhaps TRBD2 (7 bases). Germline V gene sequence: CDR1 LGHDT, CDR2 YNNKEL (reference sequence). This CDR3 is built from 14 residues. V was trimmed by 4 bases and J by 5 bases, leaving 13 bases between them. The CDR3 spells CASSPVGGGDTQYF. CDR3 nucleotides: TGTGCCAGCAGCCCCGTAGGGGGGGGAGATACGCAGTATTTT.

This clonotype was observed a few times. The CDR3 nucleotides read TGCAGCGTCGAGGGACAGGGGGCCTATGGCTACACCTTC. Amino acid sequence: CSVEGQGAYGYTF. This chain uses TRBV29-1 with TRBJ1-2; 12 bases are a match to TRBD1. The J segment lost 4 bases and the V segment lost 6 bases, leaving 3 bases of the junction unmatched. Looked up from germline, CDR1 is SQVTM and CDR2 is ANQGSEA. The CDR3 contains 13 residues.

In its sample, this clonotype was seen many times. V usage is TRBV18 and J usage is TRBJ1-5, with 9 bases identical to TRBD1. The germline V gene has CDR1 KGHSH and CDR2 LQKENI. The CDR3 is 16 residues long. The V segment lost 6 bases and the J segment 2 bases; nucleotides outside the gene matches: 8. Here the CDR3 reads CASSRNRDRGNQPQHF. The CDR3 DNA sequence: TGTGCCAGCTCCCGAAACCGGGACAGGGGCAATCAGCCCCAGCATTTT.

This clonotype was counted at least ten times. This rearrangement joins TRBV2 to TRBJ2-1, with a tentative D call TRBD1 (5 bases). Trimming removed 3 bases from V and 8 bases from J, with 14 bases in between. This CDR3 has 14 amino acids. Germline values: CDR1 SNHLY, CDR2 FYNNEI. Here the CDR3 reads CASSEARVGYEQFF. The CDR3 DNA reads as TGTGCCAGCAGTGAGGCCAGGGTCGGGTATGAGCAGTTCTTC.

This clonotype was counted many times. Relative to the germline gene, one junction end is altered; a read error may explain this. The chain uses TRBV5-1 and TRBJ2-3; D remains ambiguous. The germline gives CDR1 SGHRS, CDR2 YFSETQ. This CDR3 region has 15 residues. The chain's CDR3 is CASSLVPGSTDTQYF. The CDR3 DNA reads as TGTGCCAGCAGCTTAGTTCCTGGTAGCACAGATACGCAGTATTTT.

The rearrangement links TRBV18 to TRBJ1-1; no definite D call. V lost 2 bases and J 7 bases, leaving 5 bases between the germline ends. This CDR3 is built from 11 residues. Germline assignment: CDR1 KGHSH and CDR2 LQKENI. CDR3 residues: CASSPEGEAFF. In DNA, the CDR3 is TGTGCCAGCTCACCAGAGGGTGAAGCTTTCTTT. Supplemented by reference TRBV18 and TRBJ1-1, the full variable domain reads NAGVMQNPRHLVRRRGQEARLRCSPMKGHSHVYWYRQLPEEGLKFMVYLQKENIIDESGMPKERFSAEFPKEGPSILRIQQVVRGDSAAYFCASSPEGEAFFGQGTRLTVV.

The sample holds a few counts of this clonotype. One end of the junction is discordant with germline, which a read error may explain. This chain connects TRBV6-2 or TRBV6-3 to TRBJ2-1; 8 bases align to TRBD2. The germline CDR1 and CDR2 sequences are MNHEY and SVGEGT. There are 15 residues in the CDR3. CDR3 sequence reads: CASSSHSGTYNEQFF. The CDR3 bases are TGTGCCAGCAGTTCTCATAGCGGGACCTATAATGAGCAGTTCTTC.

This clonotype was observed at least ten times. V is TRBV27 and J is TRBJ1-6, with a possible D match to TRBD1 (6 bases). V lost 6 bases and J lost 9, with 15 bases in between. The V gene's germline CDR1 is MNHEY and CDR2 SMNVEV (reference sequence). The CDR3 is made up of 14 amino acids. CDR3 sequence: CASSIKGGLSPLHF. The CDR3 nucleotides are TGTGCCAGCAGCATAAAGGGGGGGCTTTCACCCCTCCACTTT.

This clonotype has a handful of counts. V usage is TRBV7-9 and J usage is TRBJ2-1; 9 bases are shared with TRBD2. Germline CDR1 SEHNR, CDR2 FQNEAQ (reference sequence). V was pared by 0 bases and J by 4 bases, with 7 bases of the junction left unmatched. The CDR3 has 17 residues. The CDR3 DNA sequence: TGTGCCAGCAGCTTAGCGTGGGTAGCGGGAGTTTACAATGAGCAGTTCTTC. It yields the protein CASSLAWVAGVYNEQFF. Based on the CDR3 plus reference TRBV7-9 and TRBJ2-1, the full variable domain is DTGVSQNPRHKITKRGQNVTFRCDPISEHNRLYWYRQTLGQGPEFLTYFQNEAQLEKSRLLSDRFSAERPKGSFSTLEIQRTEQGDSAMYLCASSLAWVAGVYNEQFFGPGTRLTVL.

The genes are TRBV20-1 and TRBJ2-5; TRBD2 aligns across 7 bases. Germline lookup yields CDR1 DFQATT and CDR2 SNEGSKA (reference sequence). The CDR3 is 13 residues long. V trimming: 6 bases; J trimming: 5 bases; junction bases outside the gene matches: 9. CDR3 protein: CSAPSPGGETQYF. In nucleotides, the CDR3 is TGCAGTGCCCCCTCCCCCGGGGGGGAGACCCAGTACTTC.

This clonotype occurred many times. This chain connects TRBV28 to TRBJ2-5; 7 bases fit TRBD2. The junction had 8 bases not matched to a gene; V was cut back by 10 bases and J by 3 bases. Looked up from germline, CDR1 is MDHEN and CDR2 is SYDVKM. This CDR3 comprises 13 residues. The CDR3 nucleotides are TGTGCCACCGACGCGGGAGTTAAAGAGACCCAGTACTTC. Translation gives CATDAGVKETQYF.

The chain carries TRBV7-7 and TRBJ2-1, with 8 bases matching TRBD1. Trimming cost V 5 bases and J 7 bases; bases outside gene matches: 4. CDR3 length equals 13 residues. CDR1 is SSHAT and CDR2 is FNYEAQ in the germline V gene (reference sequence). The CDR3 sequence: CASSKDRVNEQFF. In DNA, the CDR3 is TGTGCCAGCAGCAAGGACAGGGTAAATGAGCAGTTCTTC.

The genes are TRBV10-3 and TRBJ2-7, with 10 bases matching TRBD2. Germline V gene sequence: CDR1 ENHRY, CDR2 SYGVKD. J lost 7 bases, V lost 7 bases, and 13 bases had no gene match. The CDR3 length is 15 residues. The CDR3 is CAIKPTGTSAVEQYF. In nucleotides, the CDR3 is TGTGCCATCAAACCGACCGGGACTAGCGCTGTGGAGCAGTACTTC.